What follows is one T cell receptor beta chain and its context. Both 60 Vbeta primers and 13 Jbeta primers went into the PCR. Profiling relied on immunoSEQ multiplex PCR, and the TCRdb table lists in-frame clones only, not all of them. The sample consists of about 160,000 clones, 80% of them appearing once. This record comes from a study of cytomegalovirus exposure and HLA in healthy donors. Across the whole study: One earlier analysis, a look at 150 million to 200 million T cells, found 100 million to 130 million unique TCR beta sequences.

CDR1 is MRHNA, CDR2 SNTAGT, per germline. The CDR3 spans 14 residues. The ends were cut back, 5 bases at V and 3 bases at J, with 10 bases in the middle. The chain couples TRBV6-4 to TRBJ2-2, with D possibly matching TRBD1 (5 bases). Sequencing input: PBMCs. This TCR derives from a man aged 18 to 29 in good health and CMV-seropositive. DNA of the CDR3: TGTGCCAGCAGTCTAGGGGCGGACACCGGGGAGCTGTTTTTT. Translation: CASSLGADTGELFF.